Following are 26 T cell receptor beta chains from one sample sequenced in a study of blood T cell repertoires in COVID-19. The table came from immunoSEQ multiplex PCR; TCRdb's copy has only in-frame clones and leaves some out. The sample yields 250,000 to 350,000 clones, about 89% seen once. The sequenced sample consisted of peripheral blood. The receptor set was obtained from a woman aged 55-69 years with acute or convalescent COVID-19.

This chain joins TRBV7-2 and TRBJ2-3, with 12 bases matching TRBD2. Per the germline V gene, CDR1 is SGHTA and CDR2 is FQGNSA. The CDR3 is 16 residues long. The V segment lost 7 bases and the J segment 5 bases; nucleotides outside the gene matches: 10. In DNA form, the CDR3 reads TGTGCCAGCAAGGGGGCTAGCGGGAGGGCCGGAGATACGCAGTATTTT. Its protein is CASKGASGRAGDTQYF.

The chain links TRBV24-1 to TRBJ2-3, with 10 bases lining up with TRBD2. V trimming: 4 bases; J trimming: 2 bases; junction bases outside the gene matches: 2. There are 15 residues in the CDR3. Per the germline V gene, CDR1 is KGHDR and CDR2 is SFDVKD. The CDR3 DNA reads TGTGCCACCAGTGACACTAGCGGGGACACAGATACGCAGTATTTT. Translated, it gives CATSDTSGDTDTQYF.

The gene calls are TRBV28 and TRBJ2-5, with TRBD1 as a possible D gene (5 bases). The CDR3 loop spans 17 amino acids. CDR1 and CDR2 (germline): MDHEN, SYDVKM. V lost 4 bases to trimming and J lost 3 bases, with 21 bases between them. The CDR3 DNA follows: TGTGCCAGCAGTTCCAGGGTCCTGACGGGCCTCAAAGAGACCCAGTACTTC. Its translation: CASSSRVLTGLKETQYF.

The chain is built from TRBV5-8 and TRBJ1-2; no definite D call. The CDR3 sequence is 11 residues long. Trimming took 4 bases from V and 8 from J, leaving 9 bases between them. Germline V gives CDR1 SGHTS, CDR2 YDEGEE. The CDR3 protein is CASSLHWGYTF. The CDR3 DNA reads as TGTGCCAGCAGCCTGCACTGGGGCTACACCTTC.

CDR3 coding DNA: TGTGTTTCTAGCGGGAGTACCGGGGAGCTGTTTTTT. This encodes CVSSGSTGELFF. The chain combines TRBV28 with TRBJ2-2; TRBD2 matches at 10 bases. CDR3 length equals 12 residues. Germline CDR1 reads MDHEN; CDR2 reads SYDVKM.

CDR3 protein: CASSASGLAGTNEQFF. CDR3 DNA sequence: TGTGCCAGCAGCGCCTCCGGACTAGCGGGCACCAATGAGCAGTTCTTC. J is TRBJ2-1 and V is TRBV11-3; 11 nucleotides match TRBD2. Trimming at V came to 5 bases and at J to 6 bases, leaving 9 bases not matched to a gene. This CDR3 contains 16 residues. Per the germline V gene, CDR1 is SGHNT and CDR2 is YENEEA.

V is TRBV6-2 or TRBV6-3 and J is TRBJ2-1, with TRBD2 matching 13 bases. The CDR3 covers 19 residues. Losses at the gene ends were 5 bases for V and 2 bases for J; bases not matched to a gene: 12. From germline, CDR1 is MNHEY and CDR2 SVGEGT. The CDR3 DNA sequence: TGTGCCAGCAGTCCCAAAACCGGACTAGCGGGAGTGGCCTACAATGAGCAGTTCTTC. This encodes CASSPKTGLAGVAYNEQFF.

The rearrangement uses TRBV9 and TRBJ2-5; TRBD2 matches 7 bases. The junction had 4 bases not matched to a gene; V was cut back by 0 bases and J by 2 bases. The length of the CDR3 is 15 residues. Germline CDR1 is SGDLS and CDR2 is YYNGEE. CDR3 amino acids: CASSVGGGLQETQYF. CDR3 nucleotide sequence: TGTGCCAGCAGCGTAGGGGGGGGACTTCAAGAGACCCAGTACTTC. The full variable domain, its missing parts supplied by reference TRBV9 and TRBJ2-5, is DSGVTQTPKHLITATGQRVTLRCSPRSGDLSVYWYQQSLDQGLQFLIQYYNGEERAKGNILERFSAQQFPDLHSELNLSSLELGDSALYFCASSVGGGLQETQYFGPGTRLLVL.

The chain joins TRBV4-2 to TRBJ2-5; 7 bases line up with TRBD2. The ends lost 0 bases at V and 2 bases at J; junction bases unmatched: 6. CDR1 is LGHNA and CDR2 is YNFKEQ in the germline V gene. The CDR3 loop spans 16 amino acids. The CDR3 sequence: CASSQEQRGPQETQYF. The DNA of the CDR3 is TGTGCCAGCAGCCAAGAACAGCGGGGCCCTCAAGAGACCCAGTACTTC.

This sequence joins TRBV18 and TRBJ1-2, with D possibly TRBD1 on 5 matching bases. From germline, CDR1 is KGHSH and CDR2 LQKENI. V was clipped by 3 bases and J by 4 bases, with 12 bases between them. The CDR3 covers 14 residues. As DNA, the CDR3 is TGTGCCAGCTCACCTCAAGACGGGGGCTATGGCTACACCTTC. Its translation: CASSPQDGGYGYTF.

The chain employs TRBV14 and TRBJ2-1; 12 bases align to TRBD2. CDR1 and CDR2 from the germline V gene are SGHDN and FVKESK. V shed 2 bases, J shed 15 bases, and the junction held 5 bases outside the gene matches. This CDR3 comprises 13 residues. The CDR3 region has the DNA TGTGCCAGCAGCCAAAGACTAGCGGGGGCGCGGTTCTTC. Residues: CASSQRLAGARFF.

The V and J genes are TRBV15 and TRBJ1-4, with 9 bases aligning to TRBD1. The length of the CDR3 is 18 residues. The trim removed 0 bases at V and 4 bases at J, leaving 9 bases unmatched. Germline CDR1 LNHNV, CDR2 YYDKDF (reference sequence). CDR3 in amino acids: CATSRDGRQGEINEKLFF. The CDR3 DNA sequence: TGTGCCACCAGCAGAGATGGCAGACAGGGGGAGATTAATGAAAAACTGTTTTTT.

V usage is TRBV7-6 and J usage is TRBJ2-7; TRBD2 is a possible D gene (6 bases). This CDR3 is 15 amino acids long. The V gene lost 0 bases and the J gene lost 5 bases, with 14 bases spanning the gap. Looked up from germline, CDR1 is SGHVS and CDR2 is FNYEAQ. Written as DNA, the CDR3 is TGTGCCAGCAGCTTAGCCGGAGGGGCCCTAAACGAGCAGTACTTC. Translated, it gives CASSLAGGALNEQYF.

The chain couples TRBV28 to TRBJ1-2, with TRBD1 matching 8 bases. V gave up 6 bases and J gave up 0 bases; unmatched junction bases: 6. The CDR3 covers 15 residues. CDR1 MDHEN and CDR2 SYDVKM come from the germline V gene. As DNA, the CDR3 is TGTGCCAGCAGCCCTGGGACAGGTTCTAACTATGGCTACACCTTC. Protein sequence: CASSPGTGSNYGYTF.

This clone was counted a single time. This chain uses TRBV3-1 (or the pseudogene TRBV3-2) with TRBJ1-1; D is uncertain. Germline CDR1 reads LGHDT; CDR2 reads YNNKEL (reference sequence). Deletions cut 3 bases from V and 4 bases from J, with 15 bases between. CDR3 size: 15 residues. The CDR3 here is CASSHPGLEGTEAFF. DNA for the CDR3: TGTGCCAGCAGCCACCCGGGCCTGGAGGGCACTGAAGCTTTCTTT.

J is TRBJ1-2 and V is TRBV2; TRBD1 is a possible D gene (6 bases). This CDR3 contains 15 residues. Between the trimmed V and J ends, which lost 0 bases and 6 bases, there was a span of 14 bases. Germline V gene data show CDR1 as SNHLY and CDR2 as FYNNEI. CDR3 protein: CASSEAPQKGDGYTF. CDR3 nucleotide sequence: TGTGCCAGCAGTGAAGCGCCGCAGAAGGGGGATGGCTACACCTTC.

The J gene is TRBJ2-2, the V gene TRBV24-1; the match to TRBD1 covers 7 bases. The ends lost 7 bases at V and 4 bases at J; junction bases unmatched: 8. The CDR3 runs 15 residues. Germline CDR1 KGHDR, CDR2 SFDVKD. CDR3 residues: CATRPNSGGTGELFF. Written as DNA, the CDR3 is TGTGCCACCAGACCCAACTCAGGGGGCACCGGGGAGCTGTTTTTT.

The V and J genes are TRBV5-4 and TRBJ1-2; 8 nucleotides align to TRBD1. Trimming cost V 5 bases and J 3 bases; bases outside gene matches: 6. CDR3 length: 14 amino acids. CDR1 is SGHNT and CDR2 is YYREEE in the germline V gene (reference sequence). CDR3 residues: CASRVRGRDYGYTF. The CDR3 nucleotides are TGTGCCAGCAGGGTCAGGGGGCGCGACTATGGCTACACCTTC.

The chain is built from TRBV9 and TRBJ2-1; 10 positions match TRBD2. The CDR3 loop spans 14 amino acids. Germline trimming cut 0 bases from V and 11 bases from J; bases unmatched to any gene: 5. Germline lookup yields CDR1 SGDLS and CDR2 YYNGEE. Written as DNA, the CDR3 is TGTGCCAGCAGCGTAGAGGCTAGCGGGAGAAAGCAGTTCTTC. This gives the protein CASSVEASGRKQFF.

The chain combines TRBV4-1 with TRBJ1-5; 7 bases map to TRBD1. Germline CDR1 and CDR2: MGHRA and YSYEKL. The CDR3 is 16 amino acids. With V trimmed by 0 bases and J by 3 bases, 5 bases remained unmatched. The CDR3 is CASSQEPGQVNQPQHF. The CDR3 DNA is TGCGCCAGCAGCCAAGAACCTGGACAGGTCAATCAGCCCCAGCATTTT.

This chain joins TRBV28 and TRBJ2-1, with a tentative D call TRBD2 (7 bases). The CDR3 sequence is 14 residues long. The V and J ends lost 6 bases and 7 bases respectively, with 16 bases between them. CDR1 MDHEN and CDR2 SYDVKM come from the germline V gene. CDR3 amino acids: CASSQPGGGNEQFF. CDR3 DNA: TGTGCCAGCAGCCAGCCGGGGGGCGGGAATGAGCAGTTCTTC.

J is TRBJ1-2 and V is TRBV7-2; a weak D match, TRBD1 (5 bases). The CDR3 contains 11 residues. Germline values: CDR1 SGHTA, CDR2 FQGNSA. Trimming removed 1 base at V and 13 bases at J, with 10 bases between. CDR3 amino acids: CASSLVAGLTF. Written as DNA, the CDR3 is TGTGCCAGCAGCTTAGTCGCAGGGCTCACCTTC.

This clone was found a few times. This chain links TRBV4-1 with TRBJ1-2; tentative D call: TRBD1 (5 bases). The CDR3 totals 13 residues. Germline assignment: CDR1 MGHRA and CDR2 YSYEKL. V was shortened by 1 base and J by 3 bases, with 6 bases between the two germline ends. DNA of the CDR3: TGCGCCAGCAGCCAAGCGGGGGACTATGGCTACACCTTC. Translated: CASSQAGDYGYTF.

The V call is TRBV29-1, the J call TRBJ1-1; unclear D gene. CDR1 and CDR2 (germline): SQVTM, ANQGSEA. This CDR3 contains 15 residues. V was cut by 7 bases and J by 11 bases, with 29 bases left in between. CDR3: CSAAVPIDISLYAFF. The CDR3 nucleotides are TGCAGCGCCGCCGTTCCTATCGATATTTCCTTGTATGCTTTCTTT.

CDR3 nucleotide sequence: TGTGCCAGCAGTGTCTCCGCGGCCACCAGGGGAGCCGGGGAGCTGTTTTTT. It encodes CASSVSAATRGAGELFF. V and J are TRBV2 and TRBJ2-2; tentatively, D is TRBD1 (6 bases). The V end lost 4 bases, the J end lost 6 bases, and 21 bases lay between the germline ends. From germline, CDR1 is SNHLY and CDR2 FYNNEI. There are 17 residues in the CDR3.

This clone showed up just a few times. The gene calls are TRBV11-2 and TRBJ1-1; D gene uncertain. Between the trimmed V and J ends, which lost 0 bases and 0 bases, there was a span of 11 bases. Germline CDR1 reads SGHAT; CDR2 reads FQNNGV. The CDR3 has 16 residues. Here the CDR3 reads CASSLDFPGLNTEAFF. The CDR3 region has the DNA TGTGCCAGCAGCTTAGATTTCCCAGGATTGAACACTGAAGCTTTCTTT.